The present TCR beta chain was sequenced within a study of blood T cell repertoires in COVID-19. Study information: Whether acute or convalescent, the COVID-19 samples came from the United States, Italy and Spain.

Seattle researchers signed up patients amid active infection and tracked them longitudinally. V dropped 6 bases and J dropped 7; count of bases not matched to a gene: 9. The germline gives CDR1 MNHEY, CDR2 SVGAGI. CDR3 length: 15 residues. TCRdb keeps only in-frame clones here, not all; method: immunoSEQ multiplex PCR. The data show about 250,000 clones, approximately 88% seen once. The clonotype was recovered from a young woman with COVID-19, enrolled during active disease. The chain uses TRBV6-5 and TRBJ1-4; the match to TRBD1 covers 9 bases. Sequencing was done on a sample of peripheral blood. CDR3 DNA sequence: TGTGCCAGCAGAAAAACACAGGGGGCGCTTGAAAAACTGTTTTTT. Its translation: CASRKTQGALEKLFF.